A single sample is the source of the 7 T cell receptor beta chains below, sequenced in a study of blood T cell repertoires in COVID-19. Profiled with immunoSEQ multiplex PCR; TCRdb holds only in-frame clones, not every one. This sample yields 200,000 to 250,000 clones, of which 70% to 90% are seen a single time; about 5% belongs to the top ten. Specimen: peripheral blood. The receptor set was obtained from a middle-aged woman with acute or convalescent COVID-19.

The chain is built from TRBV14 and TRBJ1-2; 9 positions agree with TRBD1. The CDR3 covers 15 residues. The germline V gene has CDR1 SGHDN and CDR2 FVKESK. J lost 4 bases, V lost 1 base, and 4 bases had no gene match. CDR3 loop: CASSQAGTGPYGYTF. DNA of the CDR3: TGTGCCAGCAGCCAAGCGGGGACAGGGCCCTATGGCTACACCTTC.

DNA of the CDR3: TGCGCCAGCAGCCCCGATACTAGCGGGGGGGCCCGTGAGCAGTTCTTC. Translated: CASSPDTSGGAREQFF. V usage is TRBV5-1 and J usage is TRBJ2-1, with 13 bases lining up with TRBD2. Trimming removed 4 bases from V and 9 bases from J; junction bases left unmatched: 10. Germline V gives CDR1 SGHRS, CDR2 YFSETQ. The CDR3 loop spans 16 amino acids.

The chain combines TRBV5-6 with TRBJ2-5; 10 positions agree with TRBD2. Germline V gives CDR1 SGHDT, CDR2 YYEEEE. The CDR3 runs 16 residues. The trim removed 4 bases at V and 0 bases at J, leaving 6 bases unmatched. CDR3 sequence: CASSRVLAGDQETQYF. The CDR3 DNA is TGTGCCAGCAGCCGGGTCCTAGCGGGGGACCAAGAGACCCAGTACTTC.

This clone was seen a handful of times. The chain is built from TRBV5-1 and TRBJ2-5, with D uncertain. V was cut by 0 bases and J by 2 bases, with 8 bases left in between. This CDR3 contains 14 residues. Germline loops: CDR1 SGHRS, CDR2 YFSETQ. Here the CDR3 reads CASSLDSQQETQYF. As DNA, the CDR3 is TGCGCCAGCAGCTTGGACAGCCAGCAAGAGACCCAGTACTTC.

This chain joins TRBV6-5 and TRBJ1-3, with 7 positions matching TRBD1. V dropped 4 bases and J dropped 0; count of bases not matched to a gene: 6. The CDR3 length is 16 residues. Germline-derived CDR1 and CDR2 are MNHEY and SVGAGI. CDR3 bases: TGTGCCAGCAGTTCGGGGACAGTAGACTCTGGAAACACCATATATTTT. Protein: CASSSGTVDSGNTIYF.

The chain combines TRBV2 with TRBJ2-7; D is possibly TRBD2 (5 bases). Germline V gene data show CDR1 as SNHLY and CDR2 as FYNNEI. This CDR3 is 13 amino acids long. V gave up 6 bases and J gave up 1 base, with 10 bases separating them. The CDR3 nucleotides read TGTGCCAGCAGGGGAGATTTGTCCTACGAGCAGTACGTC. Translated: CASRGDLSYEQYV.

Only one count was recorded for this clone. The chain uses TRBV2 and TRBJ1-2, with TRBD1 matching 10 bases. The CDR3 contains 15 residues. The trim removed 5 bases at V and 4 bases at J, leaving 7 bases unmatched. From germline, CDR1 is SNHLY and CDR2 FYNNEI. CDR3 coding DNA: TGTGCCAGCAGTTTGGACAGGGGGGACCTCTATGGCTACACCTTC. Its translation: CASSLDRGDLYGYTF.